One and the same sample provided the 10 T cell receptor beta chains below, sequenced in a study of control samples from healthy donors and cancer patients. Data came from immunoSEQ multiplex PCR; TCRdb stores just in-frame clones and leaves some out. Of 40,000 to 55,000 clones listed, roughly 89% are singletons. The sequenced sample was PBMCs. Every receptor here comes from a man between 35 and 55 years old with colorectal cancer.

This CDR3 is CASSLDGRVGDTQYF. DNA of the CDR3: TGTGCCAGCAGCTTAGACGGGAGGGTGGGAGATACGCAGTATTTT. This chain joins TRBV11-3 and TRBJ2-3, with 8 positions matching TRBD2. The germline V gene encodes CDR1 SGHNT and CDR2 YENEEA. V lost 0 bases, J lost 5 bases, and 4 bases stayed unmatched. This CDR3 is 15 amino acids long.

This sequence joins TRBV28 and TRBJ2-1, with 13 bases fitting TRBD2. The V gene's germline CDR1 is MDHEN and CDR2 SYDVKM. The CDR3 runs to 15 residues. The J segment lost 7 bases and the V segment lost 6 bases, leaving 6 bases of the junction unmatched. The chain's CDR3 is CASSLTTSGRNEQFF. In DNA form, the CDR3 reads TGTGCCAGCAGCCTGACGACTAGCGGGAGGAATGAGCAGTTCTTC.

A note on this clone: The junction departs from germline at one end; a sequencing error may be responsible. The gene calls are TRBV2 and TRBJ1-1; D is ambiguous. The CDR3 totals 8 residues. Looked up from germline, CDR1 is SNHLY and CDR2 is FYNNEI. The CDR3 here is CASTEAFF. In DNA, the CDR3 is TGTGCCAGCACTGAAGCTTTCTTT.

The chain couples TRBV7-9 to TRBJ2-4, with 7 bases matching TRBD1. The CDR3 is 16 residues long. Looked up from germline, CDR1 is SEHNR and CDR2 is FQNEAQ (reference sequence). The V and J ends lost 4 bases and 0 bases, in that order; junction bases with no gene match: 6. CDR3 coding DNA: TGTGCCAGCAGCTCAGAGACAGGGCAAGCCAAAAACATTCAGTACTTC. It yields the protein CASSSETGQAKNIQYF.

The chain carries TRBV6-2 or TRBV6-3 and TRBJ2-2; no definite D call. The CDR3 covers 13 residues. Germline V gives CDR1 MNHEY, CDR2 SVGEGT. With 1 base removed from V and 5 bases from J, the gap between germline ends came to 5 bases. The chain's CDR3 is CASSYLVTGELFF. In nucleotides, the CDR3 is TGTGCCAGCAGTTACTTAGTAACCGGGGAGCTGTTTTTT.

The chain carries TRBV6-2 or TRBV6-3 and TRBJ2-3; 10 bases fit TRBD2. V was clipped by 0 bases and J by 2 bases; unmatched bases: 5. This CDR3 is built from 17 residues. From germline, CDR1 is MNHEY and CDR2 SVGEGT. CDR3 region: CASSYSLLAGLTDTQYF. The CDR3 DNA reads as TGTGCCAGCAGTTACTCACTACTAGCGGGGCTCACAGATACGCAGTATTTT.

The rearrangement uses TRBV6-5 and TRBJ1-6; TRBD1 aligns across 8 bases. Germline CDR1 is MNHEY and CDR2 is SVGAGI. The CDR3 is 15 residues long. J lost 5 bases, V lost 2 bases, and 2 bases had no gene match. CDR3 region: CASSYRQGHNSPLHF. CDR3 bases: TGTGCCAGCAGTTACCGACAGGGGCATAATTCACCCCTCCACTTT.

V and J are TRBV27 and TRBJ2-7; the D call may be TRBD1 or TRBD2 (5 bases each). V dropped 4 bases and J dropped 4 bases, with 8 bases sitting between them. The CDR3 runs 12 residues. Germline loops: CDR1 MNHEY, CDR2 SMNVEV (reference sequence). CDR3 in DNA: TGTGCCAGCAGTTCGGGACCGTACGAGCAGTACTTC. The encoded protein is CASSSGPYEQYF.

The chain is built from TRBV28 and TRBJ1-5; 7 bases fit TRBD1. V trimming: 5 bases; J trimming: 1 base; junction bases outside the gene matches: 8. Germline CDR1 and CDR2: MDHEN and SYDVKM. This CDR3 region has 16 residues. The CDR3 loop reads CASSPDREGSNQPQHF. The CDR3 DNA reads TGTGCCAGCAGTCCAGACAGGGAAGGGAGCAATCAGCCCCAGCATTTT.

V gene TRBV5-8 combines with J gene TRBJ1-5; 7 bases line up with TRBD1. The CDR3 runs 15 residues. Per germline, CDR1 SGHTS and CDR2 YDEGEE. Trimming at V came to 4 bases and at J to 4 bases, leaving 8 bases not matched to a gene. Here the CDR3 DNA reads TGTGCCAGCAGCCCGGAAACAGGGGCTAATCAGCCCCAGCATTTT. The encoded protein is CASSPETGANQPQHF.